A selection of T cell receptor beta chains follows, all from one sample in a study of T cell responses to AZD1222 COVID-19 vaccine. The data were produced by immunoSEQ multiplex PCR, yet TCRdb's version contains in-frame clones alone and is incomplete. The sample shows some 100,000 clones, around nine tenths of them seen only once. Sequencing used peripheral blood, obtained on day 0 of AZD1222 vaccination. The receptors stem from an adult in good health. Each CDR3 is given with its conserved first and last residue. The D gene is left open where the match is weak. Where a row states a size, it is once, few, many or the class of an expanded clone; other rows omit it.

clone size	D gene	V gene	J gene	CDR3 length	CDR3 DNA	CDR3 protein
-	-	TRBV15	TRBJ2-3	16	TGTGCCACCAGCAGAGGTGGGACTTCAAGCACAGATACGCAGTATTTT	CATSRGGTSSTDTQYF
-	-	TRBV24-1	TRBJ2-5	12	TGTGCCACCAGTGCCGGGCAAGAGACCCAGTACTTC	CATSAGQETQYF
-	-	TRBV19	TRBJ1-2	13	TGTGCCAGTAGACCCACAGGGAACGCTGGCTACACCTTC	CASRPTGNAGYTF
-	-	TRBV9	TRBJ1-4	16	TGTGCCAGCAGCACCTCACCTGGGGGCGGGCTTGAAAAACTGTTTTTT	CASSTSPGGGLEKLFF
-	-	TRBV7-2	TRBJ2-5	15	TGTGCCAGCAGCTTAGATCGAGGGACCTCGGAGACCCAGTACTTC	CASSLDRGTSETQYF
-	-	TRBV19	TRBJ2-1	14	TGTGCCAGTAGTATAGGGGACGGGTACAATGAGCAGTTCTTC	CASSIGDGYNEQFF
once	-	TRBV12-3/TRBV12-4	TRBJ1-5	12	TGTGCCAGCAGTTTGGCGAATCAGCCCCAGCATTTT	CASSLANQPQHF
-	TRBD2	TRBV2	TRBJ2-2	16	TGTGCCAGCAGTGCCCTAGCGGGGGTGAACACCGGGGAGCTGTTTTTT	CASSALAGVNTGELFF
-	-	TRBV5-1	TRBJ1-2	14	TGCGCCAGCAGCATCCGGACCTTCGCTAGTGGCTACACCTTC	CASSIRTFASGYTF
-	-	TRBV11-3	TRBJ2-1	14	TGTGCCAGCAGCTCTTGGGGACTCAACAATGAGCAGTTCTTC	CASSSWGLNNEQFF
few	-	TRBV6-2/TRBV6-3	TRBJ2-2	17	TGTGCCAGCAGTTCTCCCTTGTGGGTAGCCTGGGCAGGGGAGCTGTTTTTT	CASSSPLWVAWAGELFF
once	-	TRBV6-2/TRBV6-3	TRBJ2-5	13	TGTGCCAGCAGTTACTCGAATGACGGGGCCCAGTACTTC	CASSYSNDGAQYF
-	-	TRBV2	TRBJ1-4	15	TGTGCCAGCAGTGAAGTAAGGACAACTAATGAAAAACTGTTTTTT	CASSEVRTTNEKLFF
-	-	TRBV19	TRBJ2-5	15	TGTGCCAGTGGCCGTGCGCACGAGGGACTCGGGACCCAGTACTTC	CASGRAHEGLGTQYF
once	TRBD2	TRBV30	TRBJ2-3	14	TGTGCCTGGAATTCCCGGGGGGGCCTAGGGGCGCAGTATTTT	CAWNSRGGLGAQYF
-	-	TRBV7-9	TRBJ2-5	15	TGTGCCAGCAGCTTAGCCTCAGGGGCGGTAGAGACCCAGTACTTC	CASSLASGAVETQYF
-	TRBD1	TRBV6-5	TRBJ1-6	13	TGTGCCAGCAGGGGACAGTTTAATTCACCCCTCCACTTT	CASRGQFNSPLHF
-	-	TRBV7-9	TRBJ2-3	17	TGTGCCAGCAGCCCCGGGAGGAGGGGGGGAACGACAGATACGCAGTATTTT	CASSPGRRGGTTDTQYF
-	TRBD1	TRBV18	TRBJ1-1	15	TGTGCCAGCTCACGTACAGGGGGAATGAACACTGAAGCTTTCTTT	CASSRTGGMNTEAFF
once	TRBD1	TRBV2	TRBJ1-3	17	TGTGCCAGCATGGGGACAGGGGGCCACGGCGCTGGAAACACCATATATTTT	CASMGTGGHGAGNTIYF
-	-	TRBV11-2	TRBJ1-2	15	TGTGCCAGCAGCTTAGGGGGAGGGGGTAGCTATGGCTACACCTTC	CASSLGGGGSYGYTF
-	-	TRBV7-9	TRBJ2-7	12	TGTGCCAGCAGCCTCACGGGTTACGAGCAGTACTTC	CASSLTGYEQYF
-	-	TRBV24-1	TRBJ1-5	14	TGTGCCACCAGTGAGCCATACAGCAATCAGCCCCAGCATTTT	CATSEPYSNQPQHF
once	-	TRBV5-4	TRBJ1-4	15	TGTGCCAGCAGCTACTCCACTCTGCCTAATGAAAAACTGTTTTTT	CASSYSTLPNEKLFF
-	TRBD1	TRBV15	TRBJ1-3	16	TGTGCCACCAGCAGACGGGGACAGGGCCGTGGAAACACCATATATTTT	CATSRRGQGRGNTIYF
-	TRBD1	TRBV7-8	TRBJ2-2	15	TGTGCCAGCAGCTGGAACGACAGGGGAGGCGGGGAGCTGTTTTTT	CASSWNDRGGGELFF
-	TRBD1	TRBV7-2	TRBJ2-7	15	TGTGCCAGCAGCTTAACCGGGACAGGGGCATTGGAGCAGTACTTC	CASSLTGTGALEQYF
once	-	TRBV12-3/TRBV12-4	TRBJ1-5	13	TGTGCCAGCAGAAGGGGATCAGGTCAGCCCCAGCATTTT	CASRRGSGQPQHF
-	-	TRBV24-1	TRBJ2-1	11	TGTGCCACCAGTGAGGGCTTTGAGCAGTTCTTC	CATSEGFEQFF
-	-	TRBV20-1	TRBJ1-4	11	TGCAGTGCTAGAGAGGGAACGAAGGTGTTTTTT	CSAREGTKVFF
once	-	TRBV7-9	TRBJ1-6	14	TGTGCCAGCCTGGTAACCGGAGGTAATTCACCCCTCCACTTT	CASLVTGGNSPLHF
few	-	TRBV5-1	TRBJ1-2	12	TGCGCCAGCAGCACGGACAGCTATGGCTACACCTTC	CASSTDSYGYTF
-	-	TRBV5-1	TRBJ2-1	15	TGCGCCAGCAGCCGGGACACTGGCTCCTACAATGAGCAGTTCTTC	CASSRDTGSYNEQFF
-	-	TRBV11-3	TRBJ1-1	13	TGTGCCAGCAGCTCACAGCTGAACACTGAAGCTTTCTTT	CASSSQLNTEAFF
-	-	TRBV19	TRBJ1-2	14	TGTGCCAGTAGTACCCCCCCAGAAAACTATGGCTACACCTTC	CASSTPPENYGYTF
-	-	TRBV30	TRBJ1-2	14	TGTGCCTGGAGTCTTGCGCGGCTTAACTATGGCTACACCTTC	CAWSLARLNYGYTF
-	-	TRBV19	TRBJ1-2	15	TGTGCCAGTAGTACGGCAGCGGGCGGGTTATATGGCTACACCTTC	CASSTAAGGLYGYTF
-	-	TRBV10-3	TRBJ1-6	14	TGTGCCATCCGAGGTCCGGGGGGTGATTCACCCCTCCACTTT	CAIRGPGGDSPLHF
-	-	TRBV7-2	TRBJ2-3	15	TGTGCCAGCAGCTTAGCGCTTCTGGGTACAGATACGCAGTATTTT	CASSLALLGTDTQYF
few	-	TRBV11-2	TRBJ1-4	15	TGTGCCAGCAGCCCCCAAAGGGGGGTAGGGGAAAAACTGTTTTTT	CASSPQRGVGEKLFF
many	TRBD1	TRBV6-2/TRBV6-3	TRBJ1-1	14	TGTGCCAGCAGTTACGGGACAGGGGGCACTGAAGCTTTCTTT	CASSYGTGGTEAFF
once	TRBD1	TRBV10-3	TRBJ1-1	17	TGTGCCATCAGTGAGTTCAGGAAGGACAGGGGGAACACTGAAGCTTTCTTT	CAISEFRKDRGNTEAFF
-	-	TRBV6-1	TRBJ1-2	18	TGTGCCAGCAGTGAAGCGCCATTGTCGGGACACGTCAACTATGGCTACACCTTC	CASSEAPLSGHVNYGYTF
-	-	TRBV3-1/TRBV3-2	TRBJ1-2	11	TGTGCCAGCAGCCAAGATTACGGCTACACCTTC	CASSQDYGYTF
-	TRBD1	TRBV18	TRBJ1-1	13	TGTGCCAGCTCACGGACAGGGTCGGCTGAAGCTTTCTTT	CASSRTGSAEAFF
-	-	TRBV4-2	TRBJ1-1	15	TGTGCCAGCAGCCGAGAACAGGAACCGGGGACTGAAGCTTTCTTT	CASSREQEPGTEAFF
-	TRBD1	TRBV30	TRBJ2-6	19	TGTGCCTGGAGTGTAGGACAGGGGGCCCGACTTTCTGGGGCCAACGTCCTGACTTTC	CAWSVGQGARLSGANVLTF
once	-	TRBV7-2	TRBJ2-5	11	TGTGCCAGCAGCCGACTAGAGACCCAGTACTTC	CASSRLETQYF
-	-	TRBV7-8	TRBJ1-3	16	TGTGCCAGCAGCACCCAATACCAGAGCTCTGGAAACACCATATATTTT	CASSTQYQSSGNTIYF
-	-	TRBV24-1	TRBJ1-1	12	TGTGCCACCAGTCAGGGGCAGACTGAAGCTTTCTTT	CATSQGQTEAFF
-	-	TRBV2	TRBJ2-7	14	TGTGCCAGCGTCCCGGGAACCAGGAGTAGGGAGCAGTACTTC	CASVPGTRSREQYF
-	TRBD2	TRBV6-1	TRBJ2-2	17	TGTGCCAGCAGTGAAGCGCTAAGCGGGGTTCGCACCGGGGAGCTGTTTTTT	CASSEALSGVRTGELFF
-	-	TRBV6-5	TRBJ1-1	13	TGTGCCAGCAGTTACTCGGGGGTCACTGAAGCTTTCTTT	CASSYSGVTEAFF
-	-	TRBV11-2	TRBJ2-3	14	TGTGCCAGCAGCCCGGGCGCAATCACAGATACGCAGTATTTT	CASSPGAITDTQYF
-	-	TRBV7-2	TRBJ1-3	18	TGTGCCAGCAGCTTAAATTCCGGGCCGACCCTCTCTGGAAACACCATATATTTT	CASSLNSGPTLSGNTIYF